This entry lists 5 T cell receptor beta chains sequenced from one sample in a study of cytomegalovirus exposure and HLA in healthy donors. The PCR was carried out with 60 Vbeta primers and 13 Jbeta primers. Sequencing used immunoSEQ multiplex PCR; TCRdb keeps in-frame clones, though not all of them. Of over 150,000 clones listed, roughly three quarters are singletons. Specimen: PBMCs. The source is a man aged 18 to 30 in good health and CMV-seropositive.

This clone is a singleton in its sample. CDR3 DNA: TGTGCCAGCAGCCCTCGACAGGGGGACACAGATACGCAGTATTTT. Its translation: CASSPRQGDTDTQYF. The chain recombines TRBV9 with TRBJ2-3; 9 bases agree with TRBD1. Trimming cost V 4 bases and J 2 bases; bases outside gene matches: 5. CDR3 length equals 15 residues. The germline CDR1 and CDR2 sequences are SGDLS and YYNGEE.

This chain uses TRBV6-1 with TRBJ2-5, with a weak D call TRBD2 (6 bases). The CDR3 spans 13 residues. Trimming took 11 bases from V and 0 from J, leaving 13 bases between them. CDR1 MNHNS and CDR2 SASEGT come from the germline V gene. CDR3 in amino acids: CAGGTLYQETQYF. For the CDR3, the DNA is TGTGCCGGCGGGACCCTGTACCAAGAGACCCAGTACTTC.

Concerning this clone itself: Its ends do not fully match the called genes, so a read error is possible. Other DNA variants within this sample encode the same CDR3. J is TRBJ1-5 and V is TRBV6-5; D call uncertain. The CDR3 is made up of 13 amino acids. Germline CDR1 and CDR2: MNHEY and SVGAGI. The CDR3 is CASSYSEDQPQHF. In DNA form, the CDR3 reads TGTGCCAGCAGTTACTCGGAGGATCAGCCCCAACATTTT.

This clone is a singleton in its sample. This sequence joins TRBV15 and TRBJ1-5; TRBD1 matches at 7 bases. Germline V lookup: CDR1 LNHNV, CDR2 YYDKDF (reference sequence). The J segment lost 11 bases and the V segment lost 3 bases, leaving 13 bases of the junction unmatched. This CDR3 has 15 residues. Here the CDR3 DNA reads TGTGCCACCAGCAGCTCCCCGGGACAGCTCCACTCCCAGCATTTT. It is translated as CATSSSPGQLHSQHF.

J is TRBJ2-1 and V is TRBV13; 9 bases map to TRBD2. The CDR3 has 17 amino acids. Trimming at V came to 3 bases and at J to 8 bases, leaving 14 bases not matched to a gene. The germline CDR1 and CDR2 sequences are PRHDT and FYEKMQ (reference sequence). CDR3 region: CASSFNSGSGNWDEQFF. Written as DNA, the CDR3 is TGTGCCAGCAGCTTTAATAGCGGGAGTGGGAATTGGGATGAGCAGTTCTTC.